This record looks at one TCR beta chain sequence and its context. Its cognate antigen is unknown. These data come from a study of cytomegalovirus exposure and HLA in healthy donors. Regarding the study as a whole: It was only CMV serostatus that was available as immune exposure information.

The CDR3 length is 14 residues. Trimming pared 0 bases from V and 4 bases from J, leaving 10 bases between. Per the germline V gene, CDR1 is SGHKS and CDR2 is YYEKEE (reference sequence). The PCR contained 60 Vbeta and 13 Jbeta primers. The repertoire was sequenced with immunoSEQ multiplex PCR; TCRdb's copy has only in-frame clones and lacks some. The sample lists 200,000 or so clones, 80% to 85% occurring once. Sequencing input: PBMCs. V is TRBV5-5 and J is TRBJ1-1, with a weak D call TRBD1 (5 bases). The receptor's source is a woman between 50 and 59 years old in good health and CMV-seropositive. CDR3 region: CASSLGQGGTEAFF. CDR3 coding DNA: TGTGCCAGCAGCTTGGGGCAGGGAGGCACTGAAGCTTTCTTT.